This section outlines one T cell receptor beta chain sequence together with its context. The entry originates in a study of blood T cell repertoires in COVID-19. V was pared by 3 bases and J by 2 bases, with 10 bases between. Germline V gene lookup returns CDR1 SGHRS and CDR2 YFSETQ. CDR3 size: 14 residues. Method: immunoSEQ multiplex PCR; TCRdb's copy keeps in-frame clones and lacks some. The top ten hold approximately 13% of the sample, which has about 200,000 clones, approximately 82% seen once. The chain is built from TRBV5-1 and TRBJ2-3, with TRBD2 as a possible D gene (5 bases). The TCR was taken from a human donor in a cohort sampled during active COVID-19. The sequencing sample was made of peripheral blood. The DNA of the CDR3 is TGCGCCAGCAGCTCTAGCTCATCCACAGATACGCAGTATTTT. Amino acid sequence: CASSSSSSTDTQYF.